Shown below are 4 T cell receptor beta chains from a single sample sequenced in a study of T cells in Graves' hyperthyroidism and ophthalmopathy. Researchers took RNA transcripts and amplified the TCR beta CDR3 regions from them. Using the HTBI primer set, a first-round RT-PCR was run on the TCR CDR3. Each CDR3 protein is one row after TCRdb ran MiXCR on the multiplex PCR reads. Altogether 500,000 or so distinct CDR3 sequences are present, around 16% being singletons, with the ten largest covering approximately 30%. Sequencing used blood. These receptors were obtained from a young woman with Graves' ophthalmopathy.

This clonotype has a count of ten or more. The chain couples TRBV18 to TRBJ2-1; 7 positions match TRBD1. The CDR3 spans 15 residues. Germline V gives CDR1 KGHSH, CDR2 LQKENI. J gave up 3 bases and V 3 bases, and 5 bases lay outside the gene matches. This CDR3 reads CASSPLRDSYNEQFF. DNA for the CDR3: TGTGCCAGCTCACCCCTTCGGGACAGCTACAATGAGCAGTTCTTC.

This clonotype appeared a few times. The chain uses TRBV10-3 and TRBJ2-5; D is undetermined. Germline assignment: CDR1 ENHRY and CDR2 SYGVKD. V was trimmed by 0 bases and J by 8 bases, leaving 7 bases between them. The CDR3 consists of 12 residues. The CDR3 bases are TGTGCCATCAGTGAGTCGGCAGCAACCCAGTACTTC. This encodes CAISESAATQYF.

This clonotype has ten or more counts. This chain uses TRBV6-1 with TRBJ2-7, with a tentative D call TRBD1 (6 bases). The CDR3 is made up of 14 amino acids. The germline CDR1 and CDR2 sequences are MNHNS and SASEGT. Trimming pared 3 bases from V and 5 bases from J, leaving 14 bases between. CDR3 in DNA: TGTGCCAGCAGTGACAGGGGTTCTTCGGACGAGCAGTACTTC. Residues: CASSDRGSSDEQYF.

The V call is TRBV28, the J call TRBJ2-1; no definite D call. The DNA end is more similar to TRBJ2-7, so the J call may be wrong. There are 11 residues in the CDR3. Germline CDR1 is MDHEN and CDR2 is SYDVKM. CDR3 coding DNA: TGTGCCAGCAGTGTCTACAATGAGCAGTACTTC. Amino acid sequence: CASSVYNEQYF.